This T cell receptor beta chain was documented in a study of blood T cell repertoires in COVID-19. Study-level information: Sites across the United States, Italy and Spain contributed samples from acute and convalescent COVID-19. PBMCs, B-cell-depleted T cells, or T cells provided the cDNA or gDNA that made up the material.

Germline V gene lookup returns CDR1 SNHLY and CDR2 FYNNEI. The V and J ends lost 5 bases and 0 bases respectively, with 11 bases between them. This CDR3 is built from 14 residues. Using immunoSEQ multiplex PCR, the repertoire was profiled, and TCRdb retains in-frame clones only, with some absent. The table lists around 82,000 clones, around 85% of them singletons. The specimen sequenced was peripheral blood. The rearrangement uses TRBV2 and TRBJ2-7; D might be TRBD2 (5 bases). This TCR derives from a man over 45 with COVID-19, enrolled during active disease. The CDR3 loop is CASSSGWSSYEQYF. CDR3 nucleotides: TGTGCCAGCAGTAGCGGATGGAGCTCCTACGAGCAGTACTTC.